The 29 T cell receptor beta chains listed next were all sequenced from one sample in a study of blood T cell repertoires in COVID-19 (dated by TCRdb to 2018 to 2021). Libraries came from the immunoSEQ multiplex PCR assay. Sourced from immuneACCESS, this table was stored by TCRdb with only in-frame sequences that have V and J called. A share of the clones is absent; for the studies checked, an unresolved V gene accounts for under half, and the remainder has no known explanation. The sample table contains tens of thousands of clones; only one count was recorded for about 80% of them. The ten most abundant clones make up roughly 9.3% of the sample. Sequencing input: peripheral blood. The receptors were gathered from a man older than 75 with COVID-19, enrolled during active disease.

This chain uses TRBV15 with TRBJ2-1, with 10 bases lining up with TRBD2. This CDR3 is built from 15 residues. The trim removed 2 bases at V and 4 bases at J, leaving 2 bases unmatched. CDR1 is LNHNV and CDR2 is YYDKDF in the germline V gene (reference sequence). For the CDR3, the DNA is TGTGCCACCAGCAGACTAGCGGGAGAGTACAATGAGCAGTTCTTC. This translates into CATSRLAGEYNEQFF. The full variable domain, in which reference TRBV15 and TRBJ2-1 provide the parts outside the CDR3, is DAMVIQNPRYQVTQFGKPVTLSCSQTLNHNVMYWYQQKSSQAPKLLFHYYDKDFNNEADTPDNFQSRRPNTSFCFLDIRSPGLGDTAMYLCATSRLAGEYNEQFFGPGTRLTVL.

V usage is TRBV2 and J usage is TRBJ2-1, with 12 bases matching TRBD2. The CDR3 is made up of 18 amino acids. Germline CDR1 and CDR2: SNHLY and FYNNEI. J was trimmed by 4 bases and V by 4 bases; bases with no gene match: 11. The CDR3 region is CASSASDRTSGTYNEQFF. The CDR3 coding sequence is TGTGCCAGCAGTGCAAGCGACAGGACTAGCGGGACATACAATGAGCAGTTCTTC.

The chain couples TRBV5-4 to TRBJ2-5, with D possibly matching TRBD1 (6 bases). The CDR3 is made up of 15 amino acids. CDR1 and CDR2 (germline): SGHNT, YYREEE (reference sequence). The V end lost 1 base, the J end lost 5 bases, and 15 bases lay between the germline ends. The CDR3 here is CASSLSTGQGETQYF. As DNA, the CDR3 is TGTGCCAGCAGCTTGTCCACAGGGCAGGGGGAGACCCAGTACTTC.

This rearrangement joins TRBV14 to TRBJ2-1; 10 bases agree with TRBD2. This CDR3 is 15 amino acids long. Looked up from germline, CDR1 is SGHDN and CDR2 is FVKESK. The J segment lost 6 bases and the V segment lost 6 bases, leaving 8 bases of the junction unmatched. CDR3 nucleotide sequence: TGTGCCAGCAGTGTTACTAGCGGGACCTTCAATGAGCAGTTCTTC. It translates to CASSVTSGTFNEQFF.

This rearrangement joins TRBV5-6 to TRBJ1-5; TRBD1 matches 9 bases. V lost 4 bases and J lost 9; bases outside the gene matches: 14. Germline V lookup: CDR1 SGHDT, CDR2 YYEEEE. This CDR3 contains 16 residues. The CDR3 DNA follows: TGTGCCAGCAGCCTATCCACAGGGGGCGAAGTTGGGCCCCAGCATTTT. Protein product: CASSLSTGGEVGPQHF.

This sequence joins TRBV25-1 and TRBJ1-2; maybe TRBD1 (5 bases). With 8 bases removed from V and 5 bases from J, the gap between germline ends came to 15 bases. CDR3 length: 13 amino acids. Germline V lookup: CDR1 MGHDK, CDR2 SYGVNS. CDR3: CASHPWGGYGYTF. DNA for the CDR3: TGTGCCAGCCATCCCTGGGGGGGGTATGGCTACACCTTC.

The chain links TRBV2 to TRBJ2-5, with D perhaps matching TRBD2 (5 bases). The germline CDR1 and CDR2 sequences are SNHLY and FYNNEI. This CDR3 spans 12 amino acids. Trimming took off 4 bases at V and 5 bases at J, with 8 bases between the two ends. The CDR3 loop reads CASSVGGETQYF. The CDR3, as DNA: TGTGCCAGCAGTGTGGGCGGGGAGACCCAGTACTTC.

The CDR3 bases are TGTGCCAGCAGCGCGGGGGGGCCTATGAGCGAGCAGTACTTC. Its translation: CASSAGGPMSEQYF. This sequence joins TRBV6-5 and TRBJ2-7; TRBD2 agrees at 9 bases. CDR1 is MNHEY, CDR2 SVGAGI, per germline. V lost 6 bases, J lost 6 bases, and 9 bases stayed unmatched. The CDR3 is 14 residues long.

This chain links TRBV3-1 (or the pseudogene TRBV3-2) with TRBJ2-5, with D tentatively TRBD2 (5 bases). CDR1 is LGHDT, CDR2 YNNKEL, per germline (reference sequence). The CDR3 consists of 14 residues. V was cut by 6 bases and J by 1 base, with 12 bases left in between. CDR3 nucleotides: TGTGCCAGCAGGGCAAGAGCGGTCCAAGAGACCCAGTACTTC. Translation: CASRARAVQETQYF.

This clone was observed a few times. The rearrangement links TRBV5-6 to TRBJ1-1; tentatively, D is TRBD1 (5 bases). V lost 3 bases, J lost 4 bases, and 16 bases lay in between. The CDR3 covers 15 residues. Germline V gene sequence: CDR1 SGHDT, CDR2 YYEEEE. This CDR3 reads CASSWKRIGATEAFF. The CDR3 DNA is TGTGCCAGCAGCTGGAAAAGAATAGGGGCCACTGAAGCTTTCTTT.

The chain employs TRBV5-1 and TRBJ1-5, with unresolved D. V was pared by 1 base and J by 2 bases, with 7 bases between. The germline V gene has CDR1 SGHRS and CDR2 YFSETQ. The CDR3 totals 14 residues. The CDR3 DNA reads TGCGCCAGCAGCTTGATGCCAGGCAATCAGCCCCAGCATTTT. Translated, it gives CASSLMPGNQPQHF.

V and J are TRBV6-2 or TRBV6-3 and TRBJ2-5; no definite D call. The CDR3 totals 13 residues. CDR1 and CDR2 (germline): MNHEY, SVGEGT. Trimming left V 2 bases short and J 0 bases short, with 4 bases between. CDR3 in amino acids: CASSYRYQETQYF. The CDR3 DNA reads as TGTGCCAGCAGTTACCGGTACCAAGAGACCCAGTACTTC.

The V gene is TRBV2, the J gene TRBJ2-5; 11 bases agree with TRBD2. Germline V gene sequence: CDR1 SNHLY, CDR2 FYNNEI. The CDR3 runs 16 residues. V dropped 5 bases and J dropped 7; count of bases not matched to a gene: 12. The CDR3: CASSSASGGSRATQYF. CDR3 DNA: TGTGCCAGCAGTAGCGCTAGCGGGGGGTCCAGGGCGACCCAGTACTTC.

The chain joins TRBV28 to TRBJ1-5, with D possibly being TRBD1 (6 bases). In germline, CDR1 is MDHEN, CDR2 SYDVKM. This CDR3 is 17 amino acids long. V was trimmed by 5 bases and J by 2 bases, leaving 19 bases between them. The CDR3 spells CASSTPIRGGGNQPQHF. The CDR3 nucleotides are TGTGCCAGCAGTACTCCCATAAGGGGGGGAGGCAATCAGCCCCAGCATTTT.

This clone has just a few counts. The chain combines TRBV3-1 (or the pseudogene TRBV3-2) with TRBJ1-3; TRBD1 matches at 7 bases. CDR3 length: 16 residues. With V trimmed by 3 bases and J by 0 bases, 5 bases remained unmatched. In germline, CDR1 is LGHDT, CDR2 YNNKEL (reference sequence). The CDR3 bases are TGTGCCAGCAGCCATACCCCAGGGGGCTCTGGAAACACCATATATTTT. This translates into CASSHTPGGSGNTIYF.

The table lists this clone with many counts. The V call is TRBV28, the J call TRBJ2-4; 9 nucleotides agree with TRBD1. The CDR3 is made up of 16 amino acids. From germline, CDR1 is MDHEN and CDR2 SYDVKM. The V and J ends lost 5 bases and 4 bases, in that order; junction bases with no gene match: 9. CDR3 loop: CASSGKLGQGKNIQYF. The CDR3, as DNA: TGTGCCAGCAGTGGCAAACTTGGACAGGGGAAAAACATTCAGTACTTC. The full variable domain, with the rest looked up from reference TRBV28 and TRBJ2-4, is DVKVTQSSRYLVKRTGEKVFLECVQDMDHENMFWYRQDPGLGLRLIYFSYDVKMKEKGDIPEGYSVSREKKERFSLILESASTNQTSMYLCASSGKLGQGKNIQYFGAGTRLSVL.

This clone was observed a handful of times. The gene calls are TRBV12-3 or TRBV12-4 and TRBJ1-2; no definite D call. The CDR3 covers 11 residues. V dropped 1 base and J dropped 9 bases, with 6 bases sitting between them. The DNA of the CDR3 is TGTGCCAGCAGTTTAGTTGGCCGCTACACCTTC. It yields the protein CASSLVGRYTF.

The chain recombines TRBV6-2 or TRBV6-3 with TRBJ2-3; 9 bases are a match to TRBD1. Germline CDR1 reads MNHEY; CDR2 reads SVGEGT. Trimming cost V 6 bases and J 5 bases; bases outside gene matches: 9. The CDR3 has 15 amino acids. The CDR3 here is CASSRRTGAGDTQYF. CDR3 DNA: TGTGCCAGCAGCCGACGGACAGGGGCCGGAGATACGCAGTATTTT.

The chain combines TRBV7-9 with TRBJ1-1; TRBD1 might be the D (5 bases). Trimming pared 4 bases from V and 5 bases from J, leaving 17 bases between. The germline V gene has CDR1 SEHNR and CDR2 FQNEAQ (reference sequence). The CDR3 runs 15 residues. CDR3 DNA sequence: TGTGCCAGCAGCTCCCGCCCGGGGGGGGATACTGAAGCTTTCTTT. Translation gives CASSSRPGGDTEAFF.

V usage is TRBV5-1 and J usage is TRBJ2-1; possibly TRBD2 for D (6 bases). Germline CDR1 and CDR2: SGHRS and YFSETQ. V lost 0 bases to trimming and J lost 1 base, with 11 bases between them. CDR3 length: 16 residues. The CDR3 bases are TGCGCCAGCAGCTTGGTGGACGGGAGTTCCTACAATGAGCAGTTCTTC. This encodes CASSLVDGSSYNEQFF.

This clone was picked up one time. The chain combines TRBV7-2 with TRBJ2-7, with 9 bases fitting TRBD1. The junction had 9 bases not matched to a gene; V was cut back by 6 bases and J by 3 bases. The CDR3 contains 15 residues. Per the germline V gene, CDR1 is SGHTA and CDR2 is FQGNSA. CDR3 residues: CASSLIGQGNYEQYF. The CDR3 coding sequence is TGTGCCAGCAGTTTAATCGGACAGGGGAACTACGAGCAGTACTTC.

The chain has TRBV19 and TRBJ1-1; 11 bases are a match to TRBD1. Germline trimming cut 11 bases from V and 0 bases from J; bases unmatched to any gene: 11. The V gene's germline CDR1 is LNHDA and CDR2 SQIVND (reference sequence). The CDR3 extends over 16 amino acids. Here the CDR3 DNA reads TGTGCCTCCCGGACAGGGGGCATTGGGGTGAACACTGAAGCTTTCTTT. Its translation: CASRTGGIGVNTEAFF.

This clone has just a few counts. V usage is TRBV4-3 and J usage is TRBJ1-5; 7 bases agree with TRBD1. This CDR3 contains 16 residues. Germline CDR1 reads LGHNA; CDR2 reads YSLEER. V shed 0 bases and J 3 bases; nucleotides not matched to a gene: 5. The CDR3 loop reads CASSQDPGQLNQPQHF. The CDR3, as DNA: TGCGCCAGCAGCCAAGATCCGGGACAGCTCAATCAGCCCCAGCATTTT.

J is TRBJ1-6 and V is TRBV27; TRBD1 matches 7 bases. Looked up from germline, CDR1 is MNHEY and CDR2 is SMNVEV (reference sequence). The CDR3 length is 15 residues. After removal of 2 bases from V and 6 bases from J, the junction contained 4 bases not matched to a gene. The CDR3 DNA reads TGTGCCAGCAGTTTACGGACAGGCGGTAATTCACCCCTCCACTTT. Its protein is CASSLRTGGNSPLHF.

The table lists this clone with a few counts. This chain links TRBV7-7 with TRBJ2-5; 7 bases are shared with TRBD1. Losses at the gene ends were 1 base for V and 5 bases for J; bases not matched to a gene: 13. The length of the CDR3 is 17 residues. CDR1 SSHAT and CDR2 FNYEAQ come from the germline V gene (reference sequence). The CDR3 loop reads CASSLEGDRKMGETQYF. CDR3 DNA sequence: TGTGCCAGCAGCTTAGAAGGGGACAGAAAGATGGGGGAGACCCAGTACTTC.

This clone showed up just once. This chain connects TRBV29-1 to TRBJ1-1; 8 nucleotides agree with TRBD1. The CDR3 runs to 13 residues. V dropped 6 bases and J dropped 5; count of bases not matched to a gene: 8. Germline V CDR1 and CDR2: SQVTM, ANQGSEA. The CDR3 reads CSVVSWTGTEAFF. The DNA of the CDR3 is TGCAGCGTCGTATCCTGGACAGGGACTGAAGCTTTCTTT.

Only one count was recorded for this clone. J is TRBJ1-1 and V is TRBV15; 8 bases align to TRBD1. CDR1 and CDR2 (germline): LNHNV, YYDKDF (reference sequence). J gave up 1 base and V 1 base, and 5 bases lay outside the gene matches. CDR3 length: 16 residues. CDR3 nucleotide sequence: TGTGCCACCAGCAGAGTCTGGGACAGGCGGAACACTGAAGCTTTCTTT. This encodes CATSRVWDRRNTEAFF. Using reference TRBV15 and TRBJ1-1 for the parts outside the CDR3, the full variable domain is DAMVIQNPRYQVTQFGKPVTLSCSQTLNHNVMYWYQQKSSQAPKLLFHYYDKDFNNEADTPDNFQSRRPNTSFCFLDIRSPGLGDTAMYLCATSRVWDRRNTEAFFGQGTRLTVV.

This clone is a singleton in its sample. This rearrangement joins TRBV7-3 to TRBJ1-1, with D possibly matching TRBD1 (6 bases). The germline V and J ends were trimmed by 5 bases and 1 base, with 14 bases remaining between them. The CDR3 has 15 amino acids. Germline V gene lookup returns CDR1 SGHTA and CDR2 FQGTGA. DNA of the CDR3: TGTGCCAGCAGCCTAATGGACAGACCGAACACTGAAGCTTTCTTT. Translating it yields CASSLMDRPNTEAFF. Based on the CDR3 plus reference TRBV7-3 and TRBJ1-1, the full variable domain is GAGVSQTPSNKVTEKGKYVELRCDPISGHTALYWYRQSLGQGPEFLIYFQGTGAADDSGLPNDRFFAVRPEGSVSTLKIQRTERGDSAVYLCASSLMDRPNTEAFFGQGTRLTVV.

The chain uses TRBV7-9 and TRBJ1-1; maybe TRBD1 (5 bases). This CDR3 contains 14 residues. V lost 4 bases and J 4 bases, leaving 13 bases between the germline ends. The germline gives CDR1 SEHNR, CDR2 FQNEAQ (reference sequence). This CDR3 is CASSSQGGFTEAFF. CDR3 bases: TGTGCCAGCAGCTCTCAGGGTGGTTTCACTGAAGCTTTCTTT.